This T cell receptor beta chain is from a study of regulatory T cells in long-lasting Graves disease. Study conclusions and caveats: Accuracy was perhaps lowered by the small sample size. Newly diagnosed Graves' patients exceeded persistent ones in TCR diversity.

A remark on this clonotype: Its antigen is unidentified.

The TCR beta library used iRepertoire HTBI primers with Arm-PCR amplification of CDR3. TCRdb independently ran MiXCR on the multiplex PCR reads; one entry per CDR3 protein. The sample consists of almost 450,000 distinct CDR3 sequences, 16% of them appearing once. The sample's time point: newly diagnosed GD, antithyroid drugs for less than 3 months. PBMCs provided the RNA from which the TCR library was made. Recruitment took place at an endocrinology department in Xi'an, China. From germline, CDR1 is SGHAT and CDR2 FQNNGV. There are 14 residues in the CDR3. V dropped 3 bases and J dropped 5 bases, with 11 bases sitting between them. The same sample was also used in a study of T cells in Graves' hyperthyroidism and ophthalmopathy.

The sequencing here drew on peripheral blood mononuclear cells (PBMCs), taken at new diagnosis, from a patient treated with antithyroid drugs. This clonotype originated in a woman aged 30 to 39 with Graves disease. The V gene is TRBV11-2, the J gene TRBJ1-5; D unclear. The CDR3 DNA is TGTGCCAGCAGCTTTAATGGTGTTGATCAGCCCCAGCATTTT. Translation: CASSFNGVDQPQHF.